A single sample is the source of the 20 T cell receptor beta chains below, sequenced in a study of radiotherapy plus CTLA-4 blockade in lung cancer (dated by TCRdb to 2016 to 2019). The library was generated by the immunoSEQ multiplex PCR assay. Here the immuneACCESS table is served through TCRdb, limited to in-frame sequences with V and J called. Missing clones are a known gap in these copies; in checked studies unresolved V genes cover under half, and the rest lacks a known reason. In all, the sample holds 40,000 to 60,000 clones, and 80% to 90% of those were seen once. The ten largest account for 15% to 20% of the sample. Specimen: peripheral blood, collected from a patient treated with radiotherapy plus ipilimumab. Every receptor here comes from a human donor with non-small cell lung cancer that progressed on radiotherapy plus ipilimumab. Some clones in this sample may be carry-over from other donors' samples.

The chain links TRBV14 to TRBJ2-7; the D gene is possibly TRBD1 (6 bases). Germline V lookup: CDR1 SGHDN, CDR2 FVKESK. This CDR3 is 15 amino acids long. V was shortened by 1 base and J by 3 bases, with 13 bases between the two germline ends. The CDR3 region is CASSQATGAFYEQYF. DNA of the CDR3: TGTGCCAGCAGCCAAGCGACAGGAGCGTTCTACGAGCAGTACTTC. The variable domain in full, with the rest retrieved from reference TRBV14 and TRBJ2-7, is EAGVTQFPSHSVIEKGQTVTLRCDPISGHDNLYWYRRVMGKEIKFLLHFVKESKQDESGMPNNRFLAERTGGTYSTLKVQPAELEDSGVYFCASSQATGAFYEQYFGPGTRLTVT.

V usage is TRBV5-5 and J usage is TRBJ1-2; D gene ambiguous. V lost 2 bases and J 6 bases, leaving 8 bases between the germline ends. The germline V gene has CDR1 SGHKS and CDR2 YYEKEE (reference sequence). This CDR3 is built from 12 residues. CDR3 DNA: TGTGCCAGCAGCTTAGAAACAAATGGCTACACCTTC. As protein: CASSLETNGYTF.

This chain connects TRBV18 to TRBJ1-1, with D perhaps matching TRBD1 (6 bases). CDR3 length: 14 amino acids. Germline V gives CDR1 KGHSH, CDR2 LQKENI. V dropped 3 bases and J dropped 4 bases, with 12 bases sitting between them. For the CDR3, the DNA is TGTGCCAGCTCACCTCAAACAGGGAGCACTGAAGCTTTCTTT. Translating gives CASSPQTGSTEAFF.

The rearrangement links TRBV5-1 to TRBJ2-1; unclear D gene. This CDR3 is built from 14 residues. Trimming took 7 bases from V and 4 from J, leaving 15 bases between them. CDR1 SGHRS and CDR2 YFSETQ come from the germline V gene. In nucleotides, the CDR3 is TGCGCCAGCTTTCGGAGCCCCCAATACAATGAGCAGTTCTTC. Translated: CASFRSPQYNEQFF.

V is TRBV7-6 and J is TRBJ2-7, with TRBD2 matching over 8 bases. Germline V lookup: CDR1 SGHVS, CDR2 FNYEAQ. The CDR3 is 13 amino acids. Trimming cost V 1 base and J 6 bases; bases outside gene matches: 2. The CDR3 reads CASSLDLAGEQYF. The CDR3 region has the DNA TGTGCCAGCAGCTTAGACCTAGCGGGCGAGCAGTACTTC.

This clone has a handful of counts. In DNA form, the CDR3 reads TGTGCTAGTGGTCTCAACGCGGTAAACAATGAGCAGTTCTTC. This translates into CASGLNAVNNEQFF. The chain recombines TRBV12-5 with TRBJ2-1; D is undetermined. The CDR3 covers 14 residues. The V gene lost 5 bases and the J gene lost 5 bases, with 13 bases spanning the gap. Germline CDR1 and CDR2: LGHNT and FRNRAP. Full variable domain (outside the CDR3, taken from reference TRBV12-5 and TRBJ2-1): DARVTQTPRHKVTEMGQEVTMRCQPILGHNTVFWYRQTMMQGLELLAYFRNRAPLDDSGMPKDRFSAEMPDATLATLKIQPSEPRDSAVYFCASGLNAVNNEQFFGPGTRLTVL.

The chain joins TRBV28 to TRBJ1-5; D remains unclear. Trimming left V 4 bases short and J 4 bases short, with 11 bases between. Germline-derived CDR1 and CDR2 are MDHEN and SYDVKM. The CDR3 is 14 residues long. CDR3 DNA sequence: TGTGCCAGCAGTTCCCCCGGAGGGAATCAGCCCCAGCATTTT. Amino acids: CASSSPGGNQPQHF.

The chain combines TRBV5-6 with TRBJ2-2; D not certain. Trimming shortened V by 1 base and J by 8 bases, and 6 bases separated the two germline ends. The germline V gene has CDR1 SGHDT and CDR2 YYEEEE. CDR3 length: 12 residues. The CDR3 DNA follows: TGTGCCAGCAGCTTGCCCGTGGGGGAGCTGTTTTTT. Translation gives CASSLPVGELFF. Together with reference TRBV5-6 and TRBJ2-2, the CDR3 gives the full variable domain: DAGVTQSPTHLIKTRGQQVTLRCSPKSGHDTVSWYQQALGQGPQFIFQYYEEEERQRGNFPDRFSGHQFPNYSSELNVNALLLGDSALYLCASSLPVGELFFGEGSRLTVL.

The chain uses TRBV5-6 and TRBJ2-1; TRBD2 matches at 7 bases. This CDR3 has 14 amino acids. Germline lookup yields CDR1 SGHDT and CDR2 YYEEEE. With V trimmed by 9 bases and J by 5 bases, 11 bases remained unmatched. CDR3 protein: CATLKRGGDNEQFF. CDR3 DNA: TGTGCCACCTTGAAGCGGGGCGGGGACAATGAGCAGTTCTTC.

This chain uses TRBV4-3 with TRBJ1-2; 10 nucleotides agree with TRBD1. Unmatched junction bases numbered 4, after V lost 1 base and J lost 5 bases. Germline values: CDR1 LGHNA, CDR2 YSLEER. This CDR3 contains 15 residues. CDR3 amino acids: CASSQAPGQGYGYTF. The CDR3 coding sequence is TGCGCCAGCAGCCAAGCTCCGGGACAGGGGTATGGCTACACCTTC.

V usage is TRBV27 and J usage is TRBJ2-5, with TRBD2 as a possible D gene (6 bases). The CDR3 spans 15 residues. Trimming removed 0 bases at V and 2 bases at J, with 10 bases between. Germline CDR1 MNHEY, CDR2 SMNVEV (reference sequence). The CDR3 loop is CASSLSQLAQETQYF. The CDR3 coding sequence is TGTGCCAGCAGTTTATCCCAACTAGCTCAAGAGACCCAGTACTTC.

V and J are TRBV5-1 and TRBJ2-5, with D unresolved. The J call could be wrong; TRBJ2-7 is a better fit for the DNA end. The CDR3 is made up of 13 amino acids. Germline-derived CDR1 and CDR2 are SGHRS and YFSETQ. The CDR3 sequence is CASSPDLTYEQYF. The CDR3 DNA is TGCGCCAGCAGCCCCGACTTAACCTACGAGCAGTACTTC.

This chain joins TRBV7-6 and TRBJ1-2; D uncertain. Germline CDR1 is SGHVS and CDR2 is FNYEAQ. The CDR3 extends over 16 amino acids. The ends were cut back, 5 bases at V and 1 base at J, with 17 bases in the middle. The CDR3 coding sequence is TGTGCCAGCAGCCCCCTTATGACGGAGAGTAACTATGGCTACACCTTC. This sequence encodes CASSPLMTESNYGYTF.

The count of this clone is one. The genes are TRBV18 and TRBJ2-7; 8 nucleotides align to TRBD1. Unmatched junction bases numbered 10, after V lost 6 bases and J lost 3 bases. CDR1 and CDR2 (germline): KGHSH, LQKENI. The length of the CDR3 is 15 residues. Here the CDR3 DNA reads TGTGCCAGCTCGCCCGGGACAGGACCCTTCTACGAGCAGTACTTC. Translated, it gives CASSPGTGPFYEQYF.

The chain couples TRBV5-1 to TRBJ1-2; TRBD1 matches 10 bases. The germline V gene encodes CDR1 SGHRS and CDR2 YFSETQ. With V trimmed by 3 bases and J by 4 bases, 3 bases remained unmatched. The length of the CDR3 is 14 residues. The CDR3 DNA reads TGCGCCAGCAGCTCGACAGGGGGCGGCTATGGCTACACCTTC. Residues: CASSSTGGGYGYTF.

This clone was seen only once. CDR3 residues: CASSQDPGGGTDTQYF. The DNA for the CDR3 is TGTGCCAGCAGCCAAGATCCGGGAGGAGGGACAGATACGCAGTATTTT. This chain joins TRBV4-2 and TRBJ2-3; 7 bases fit TRBD2. Per germline, CDR1 LGHNA and CDR2 YNFKEQ. The CDR3 has 16 residues. The ends lost 0 bases at V and 3 bases at J; junction bases unmatched: 6.

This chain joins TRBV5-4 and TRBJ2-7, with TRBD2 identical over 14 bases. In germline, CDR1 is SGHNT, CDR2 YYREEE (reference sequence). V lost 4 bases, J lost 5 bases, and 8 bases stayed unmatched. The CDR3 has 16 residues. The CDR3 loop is CASSRGLAGVSDEQYF. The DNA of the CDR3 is TGTGCCAGCAGCCGGGGACTAGCGGGAGTATCTGACGAGCAGTACTTC. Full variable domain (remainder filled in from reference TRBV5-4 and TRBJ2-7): ETGVTQSPTHLIKTRGQQVTLRCSSQSGHNTVSWYQQALGQGPQFIFQYYREEENGRGNFPPRFSGLQFPNYSSELNVNALELDDSALYLCASSRGLAGVSDEQYFGPGTRLTVT.

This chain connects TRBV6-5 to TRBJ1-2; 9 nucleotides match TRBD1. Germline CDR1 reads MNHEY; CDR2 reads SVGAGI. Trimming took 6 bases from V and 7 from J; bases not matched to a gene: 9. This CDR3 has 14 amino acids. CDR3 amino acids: CASRRDRVSAGYTF. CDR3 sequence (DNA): TGTGCCAGCAGGAGGGACAGGGTGTCGGCTGGCTACACCTTC.

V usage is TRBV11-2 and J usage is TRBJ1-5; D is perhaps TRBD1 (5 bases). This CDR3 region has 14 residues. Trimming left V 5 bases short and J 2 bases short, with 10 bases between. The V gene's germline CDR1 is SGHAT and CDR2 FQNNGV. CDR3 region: CASSEGLGNQPQHF. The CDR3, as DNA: TGTGCCAGCAGCGAGGGACTGGGCAATCAGCCCCAGCATTTT. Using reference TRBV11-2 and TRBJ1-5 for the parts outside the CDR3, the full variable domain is EAGVAQSPRYKIIEKRQSVAFWCNPISGHATLYWYQQILGQGPKLLIQFQNNGVVDDSQLPKDRFSAERLKGVDSTLKIQPAKLEDSAVYLCASSEGLGNQPQHFGDGTRLSIL.

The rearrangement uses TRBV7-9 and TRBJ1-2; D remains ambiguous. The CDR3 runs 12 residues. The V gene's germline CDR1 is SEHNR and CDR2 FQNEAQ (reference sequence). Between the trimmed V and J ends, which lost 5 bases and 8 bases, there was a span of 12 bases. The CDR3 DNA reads TGTGCCAGCAGCCAGCCACTAGGAGGCTACACCTTC. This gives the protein CASSQPLGGYTF.